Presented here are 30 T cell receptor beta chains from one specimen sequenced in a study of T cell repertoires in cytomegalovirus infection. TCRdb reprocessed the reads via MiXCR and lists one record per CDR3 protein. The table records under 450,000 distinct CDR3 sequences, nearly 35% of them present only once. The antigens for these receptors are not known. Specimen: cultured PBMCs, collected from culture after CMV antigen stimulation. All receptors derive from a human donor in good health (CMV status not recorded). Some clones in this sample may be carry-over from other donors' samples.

The CDR3 DNA reads as TGCGCCAGCAGCCAAGATCTAATTCGGACTAGCGGGATGAGCTCCTACAATGAGCAGTTCTTC. Translating gives CASSQDLIRTSGMSSYNEQFF. V and J are TRBV4-3 and TRBJ2-1; 12 bases fit TRBD2. The V gene's germline CDR1 is LGHNA and CDR2 YSLEER. This CDR3 is built from 21 residues. Trimming at V came to 0 bases and at J to 0 bases, leaving 12 bases not matched to a gene.

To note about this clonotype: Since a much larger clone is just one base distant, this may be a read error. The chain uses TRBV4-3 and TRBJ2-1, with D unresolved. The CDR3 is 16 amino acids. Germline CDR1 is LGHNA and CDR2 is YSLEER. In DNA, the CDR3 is TGCGTCAGCAGCCAAGAACCCCAGAGCTCCTACAATGAGCAGTTCTTC. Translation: CVSSQEPQSSYNEQFF.

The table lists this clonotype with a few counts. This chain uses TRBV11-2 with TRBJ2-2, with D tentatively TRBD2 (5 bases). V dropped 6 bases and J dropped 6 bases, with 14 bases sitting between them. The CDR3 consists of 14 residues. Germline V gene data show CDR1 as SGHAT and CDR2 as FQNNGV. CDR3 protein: CASRELTGAGELFF. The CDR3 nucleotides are TGTGCCAGCAGGGAGCTAACCGGGGCCGGGGAGCTGTTTTTT.

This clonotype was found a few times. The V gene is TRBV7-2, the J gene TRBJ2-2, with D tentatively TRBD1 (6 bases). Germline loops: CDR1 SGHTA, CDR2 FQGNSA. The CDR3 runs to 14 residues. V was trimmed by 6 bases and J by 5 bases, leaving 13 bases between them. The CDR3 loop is CASSQRTVTGELFF. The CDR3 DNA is TGTGCCAGCAGTCAACGGACAGTTACCGGGGAGCTGTTTTTT. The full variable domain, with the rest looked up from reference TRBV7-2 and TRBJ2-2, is GAGVSQSPSNKVTEKGKDVELRCDPISGHTALYWYRQSLGQGLEFLIYFQGNSAPDKSGLPSDRFSAERTGGSVSTLTIQRTQQEDSAVYLCASSQRTVTGELFFGEGSRLTVL.

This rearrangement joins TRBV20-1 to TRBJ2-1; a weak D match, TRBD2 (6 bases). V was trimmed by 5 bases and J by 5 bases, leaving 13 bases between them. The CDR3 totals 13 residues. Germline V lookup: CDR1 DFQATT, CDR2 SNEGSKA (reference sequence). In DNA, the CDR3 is TGCAGTGCTCCGGGACTCTCTAACAATGAGCAGTTCTTC. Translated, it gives CSAPGLSNNEQFF.

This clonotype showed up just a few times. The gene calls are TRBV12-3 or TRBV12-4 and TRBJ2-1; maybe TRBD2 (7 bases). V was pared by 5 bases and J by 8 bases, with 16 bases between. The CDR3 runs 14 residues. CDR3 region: CASSTGGAGDEQFF. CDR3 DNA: TGTGCCAGCAGTACTGGGGGGGCAGGGGATGAGCAGTTCTTC.

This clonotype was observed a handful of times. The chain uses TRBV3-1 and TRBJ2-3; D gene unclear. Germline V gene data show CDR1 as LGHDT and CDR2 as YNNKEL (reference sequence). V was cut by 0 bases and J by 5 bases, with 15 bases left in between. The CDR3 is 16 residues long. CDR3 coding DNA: TGTGCCAGCAGCCAAGATCGCCCGGAATTGGTAGATACGCAGTATTTT. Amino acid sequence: CASSQDRPELVDTQYF.

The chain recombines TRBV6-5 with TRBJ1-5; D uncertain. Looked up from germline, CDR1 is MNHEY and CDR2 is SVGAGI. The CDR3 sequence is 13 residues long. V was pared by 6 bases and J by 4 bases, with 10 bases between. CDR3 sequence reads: CASRFDGNQPQHF. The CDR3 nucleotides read TGTGCCAGCAGATTCGACGGGAATCAGCCCCAGCATTTT.

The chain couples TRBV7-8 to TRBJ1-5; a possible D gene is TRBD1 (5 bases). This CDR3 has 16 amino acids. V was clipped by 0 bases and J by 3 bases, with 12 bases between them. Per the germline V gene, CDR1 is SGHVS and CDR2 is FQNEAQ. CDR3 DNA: TGTGCCAGCAGCTTAGCGCGAACAGGATCCAATCAGCCCCAGCATTTT. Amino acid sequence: CASSLARTGSNQPQHF.

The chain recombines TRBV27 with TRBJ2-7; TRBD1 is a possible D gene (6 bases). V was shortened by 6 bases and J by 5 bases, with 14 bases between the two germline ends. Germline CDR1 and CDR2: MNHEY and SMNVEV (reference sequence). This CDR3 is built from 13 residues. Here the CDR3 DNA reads TGTGCCAGCAGCCAAACAGGGTTGCACGAGCAGTACGTC. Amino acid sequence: CASSQTGLHEQYV.

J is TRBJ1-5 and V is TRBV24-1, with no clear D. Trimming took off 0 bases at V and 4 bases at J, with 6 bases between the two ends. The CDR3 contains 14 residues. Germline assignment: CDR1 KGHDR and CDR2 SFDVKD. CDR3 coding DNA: TGTGCCACCAGTGATTTGAATGGGAATCAGCCCCAGCATTTT. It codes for CATSDLNGNQPQHF.

The CDR3 here is CASSVRRTAIYEQYV. The CDR3 DNA follows: TGTGCCAGCAGCGTCCGCCGGACAGCGATCTACGAGCAGTACGTC. The rearrangement joins TRBV7-4 to TRBJ2-7; maybe TRBD1 (6 bases). Trimming cost V 5 bases and J 3 bases, with 17 bases left between them. CDR1 and CDR2 (germline): SGHVT, SQSDAQ. This CDR3 region has 15 residues.

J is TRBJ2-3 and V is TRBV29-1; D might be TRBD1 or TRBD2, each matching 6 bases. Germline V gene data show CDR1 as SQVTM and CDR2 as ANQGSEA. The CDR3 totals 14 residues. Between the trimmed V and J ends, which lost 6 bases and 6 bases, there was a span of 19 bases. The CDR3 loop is CSVHKGGVGDTQYF. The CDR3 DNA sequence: TGCAGCGTCCATAAGGGGGGAGTGGGGGATACGCAGTATTTT.

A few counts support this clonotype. The CDR3, as DNA: TGTGCCAGCAGGCTAGCGGGAGGGGCAAACACCGGGGAGCTGTTTTTT. It encodes CASRLAGGANTGELFF. V and J are TRBV7-2 and TRBJ2-2, with 12 bases aligning to TRBD2. CDR3 size: 16 residues. Trimming at V came to 6 bases and at J to 2 bases, leaving 4 bases not matched to a gene. Germline V CDR1 and CDR2: SGHTA, FQGNSA.

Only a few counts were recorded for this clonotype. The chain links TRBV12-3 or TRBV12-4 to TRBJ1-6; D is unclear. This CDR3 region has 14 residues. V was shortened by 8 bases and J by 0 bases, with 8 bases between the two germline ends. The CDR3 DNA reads TGTGCCAGCCGCGGGAGCTCCTATAATTCACCCCTCCACTTT. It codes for CASRGSSYNSPLHF.

The CDR3 region is CASSLETGTNEKLFF. The CDR3 bases are TGTGCCAGCAGCTTAGAGACAGGAACCAATGAAAAACTGTTTTTT. The rearrangement uses TRBV7-8 and TRBJ1-4; D is perhaps TRBD1 (6 bases). This CDR3 is built from 15 residues. Germline V CDR1 and CDR2: SGHVS, FQNEAQ. Trimming removed 1 base at V and 5 bases at J, with 11 bases between.

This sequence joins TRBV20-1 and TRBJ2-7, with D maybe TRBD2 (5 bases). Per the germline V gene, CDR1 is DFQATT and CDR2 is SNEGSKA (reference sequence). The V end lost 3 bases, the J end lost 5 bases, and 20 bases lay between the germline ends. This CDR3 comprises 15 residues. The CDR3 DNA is TGCAGTGCTAGTCCCGGGGAACGGGGAAGCGACGAGCAGTACTTC. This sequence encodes CSASPGERGSDEQYF.

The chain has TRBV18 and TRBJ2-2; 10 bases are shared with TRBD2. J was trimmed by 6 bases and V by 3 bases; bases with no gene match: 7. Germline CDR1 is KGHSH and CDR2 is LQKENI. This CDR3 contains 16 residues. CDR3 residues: CASSPTAGGPSGELFF. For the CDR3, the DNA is TGTGCCAGCTCACCGACAGCGGGAGGGCCCTCCGGGGAGCTGTTTTTT.

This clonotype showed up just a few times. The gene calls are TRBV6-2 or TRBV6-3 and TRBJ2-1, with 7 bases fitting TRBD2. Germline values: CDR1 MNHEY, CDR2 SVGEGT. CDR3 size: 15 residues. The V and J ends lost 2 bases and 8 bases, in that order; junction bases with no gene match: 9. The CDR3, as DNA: TGTGCCAGCAGTTACGGGACTAATCGCTTCGATGAGCAGTTCTTC. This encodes CASSYGTNRFDEQFF.

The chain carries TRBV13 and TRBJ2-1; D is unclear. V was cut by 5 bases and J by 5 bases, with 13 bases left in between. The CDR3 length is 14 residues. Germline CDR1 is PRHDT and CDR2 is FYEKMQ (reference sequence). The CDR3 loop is CASSHGEPNNEQFF. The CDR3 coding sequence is TGTGCCAGCAGCCATGGAGAGCCGAACAATGAGCAGTTCTTC.

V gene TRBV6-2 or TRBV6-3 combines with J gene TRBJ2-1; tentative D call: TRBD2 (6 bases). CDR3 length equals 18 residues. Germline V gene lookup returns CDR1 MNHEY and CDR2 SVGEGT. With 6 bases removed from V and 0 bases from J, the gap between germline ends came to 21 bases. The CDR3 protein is CASRKIGGFLSSYNEQFF. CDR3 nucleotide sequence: TGTGCCAGCAGGAAAATAGGAGGGTTCTTGAGCTCCTACAATGAGCAGTTCTTC.

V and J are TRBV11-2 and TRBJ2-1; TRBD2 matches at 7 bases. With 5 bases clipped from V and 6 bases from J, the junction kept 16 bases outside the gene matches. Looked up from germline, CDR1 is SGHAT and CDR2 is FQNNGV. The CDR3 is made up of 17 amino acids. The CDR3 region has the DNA TGTGCCAGCAGCGCTACAACGGGACTAAATGTGGGCAATGAGCAGTTCTTC. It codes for CASSATTGLNVGNEQFF.

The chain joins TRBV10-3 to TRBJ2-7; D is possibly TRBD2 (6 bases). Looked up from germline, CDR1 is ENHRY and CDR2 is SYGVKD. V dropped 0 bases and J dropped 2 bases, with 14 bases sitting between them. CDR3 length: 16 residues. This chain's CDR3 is CAISESSGLNTYEQYF. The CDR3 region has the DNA TGTGCCATCAGTGAGTCGAGCGGGCTTAATACCTACGAGCAGTACTTC.

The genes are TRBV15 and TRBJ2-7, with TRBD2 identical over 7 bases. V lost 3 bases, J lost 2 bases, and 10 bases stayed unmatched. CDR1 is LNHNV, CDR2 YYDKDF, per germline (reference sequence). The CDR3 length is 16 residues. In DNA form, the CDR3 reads TGTGCCACCAGCAGGGCCCGTGGGGGGGAGGCCTACGAGCAGTACTTC. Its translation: CATSRARGGEAYEQYF.

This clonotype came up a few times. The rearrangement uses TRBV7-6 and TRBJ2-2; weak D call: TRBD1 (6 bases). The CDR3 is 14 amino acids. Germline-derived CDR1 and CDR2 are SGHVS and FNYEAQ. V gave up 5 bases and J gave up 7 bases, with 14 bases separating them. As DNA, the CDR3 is TGTGCCAGCAGCCCCAGGGGAATAGACGGGGAGCTGTTTTTT. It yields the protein CASSPRGIDGELFF.

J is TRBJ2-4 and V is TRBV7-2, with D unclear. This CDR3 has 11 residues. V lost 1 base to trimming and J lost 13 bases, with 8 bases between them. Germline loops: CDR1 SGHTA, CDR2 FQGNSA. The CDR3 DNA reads TGTGCCAGCAGCTTAGGGCCAACGCAGTACTTC. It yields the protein CASSLGPTQYF.

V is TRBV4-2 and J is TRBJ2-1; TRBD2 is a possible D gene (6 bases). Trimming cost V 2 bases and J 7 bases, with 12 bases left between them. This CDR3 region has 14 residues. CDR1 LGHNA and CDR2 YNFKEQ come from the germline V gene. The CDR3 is CASSQTSLVNEQFF. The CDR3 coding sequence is TGTGCCAGCAGCCAAACTAGCCTTGTAAATGAGCAGTTCTTC.

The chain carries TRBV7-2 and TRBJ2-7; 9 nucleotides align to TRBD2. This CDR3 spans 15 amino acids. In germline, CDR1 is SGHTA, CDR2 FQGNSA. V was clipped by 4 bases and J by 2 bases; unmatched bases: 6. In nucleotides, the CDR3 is TGTGCCAGCAGCTCCTGGACTAGCGCGACCTACGAGCAGTACTTC. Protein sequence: CASSSWTSATYEQYF.

This CDR3 is CASSITGSYDYGYTF. The CDR3 region has the DNA TGTGCCAGTAGTATCACCGGGTCATATGACTATGGCTACACCTTC. This chain joins TRBV19 and TRBJ1-2; D unresolved. Germline V gene data show CDR1 as LNHDA and CDR2 as SQIVND (reference sequence). The CDR3 runs to 15 residues. V lost 3 bases, J lost 3 bases, and 14 bases lay in between.

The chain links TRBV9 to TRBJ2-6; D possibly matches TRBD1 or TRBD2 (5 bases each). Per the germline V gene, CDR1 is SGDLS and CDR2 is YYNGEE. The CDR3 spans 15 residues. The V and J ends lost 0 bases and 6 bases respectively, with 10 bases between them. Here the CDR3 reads CASSVDSGTANVLTF. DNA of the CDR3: TGTGCCAGCAGCGTAGACTCGGGGACGGCCAACGTCCTGACTTTC. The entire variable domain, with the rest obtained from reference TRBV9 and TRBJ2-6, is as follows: DSGVTQTPKHLITATGQRVTLRCSPRSGDLSVYWYQQSLDQGLQFLIQYYNGEERAKGNILERFSAQQFPDLHSELNLSSLELGDSALYFCASSVDSGTANVLTFGAGSRLTVL.